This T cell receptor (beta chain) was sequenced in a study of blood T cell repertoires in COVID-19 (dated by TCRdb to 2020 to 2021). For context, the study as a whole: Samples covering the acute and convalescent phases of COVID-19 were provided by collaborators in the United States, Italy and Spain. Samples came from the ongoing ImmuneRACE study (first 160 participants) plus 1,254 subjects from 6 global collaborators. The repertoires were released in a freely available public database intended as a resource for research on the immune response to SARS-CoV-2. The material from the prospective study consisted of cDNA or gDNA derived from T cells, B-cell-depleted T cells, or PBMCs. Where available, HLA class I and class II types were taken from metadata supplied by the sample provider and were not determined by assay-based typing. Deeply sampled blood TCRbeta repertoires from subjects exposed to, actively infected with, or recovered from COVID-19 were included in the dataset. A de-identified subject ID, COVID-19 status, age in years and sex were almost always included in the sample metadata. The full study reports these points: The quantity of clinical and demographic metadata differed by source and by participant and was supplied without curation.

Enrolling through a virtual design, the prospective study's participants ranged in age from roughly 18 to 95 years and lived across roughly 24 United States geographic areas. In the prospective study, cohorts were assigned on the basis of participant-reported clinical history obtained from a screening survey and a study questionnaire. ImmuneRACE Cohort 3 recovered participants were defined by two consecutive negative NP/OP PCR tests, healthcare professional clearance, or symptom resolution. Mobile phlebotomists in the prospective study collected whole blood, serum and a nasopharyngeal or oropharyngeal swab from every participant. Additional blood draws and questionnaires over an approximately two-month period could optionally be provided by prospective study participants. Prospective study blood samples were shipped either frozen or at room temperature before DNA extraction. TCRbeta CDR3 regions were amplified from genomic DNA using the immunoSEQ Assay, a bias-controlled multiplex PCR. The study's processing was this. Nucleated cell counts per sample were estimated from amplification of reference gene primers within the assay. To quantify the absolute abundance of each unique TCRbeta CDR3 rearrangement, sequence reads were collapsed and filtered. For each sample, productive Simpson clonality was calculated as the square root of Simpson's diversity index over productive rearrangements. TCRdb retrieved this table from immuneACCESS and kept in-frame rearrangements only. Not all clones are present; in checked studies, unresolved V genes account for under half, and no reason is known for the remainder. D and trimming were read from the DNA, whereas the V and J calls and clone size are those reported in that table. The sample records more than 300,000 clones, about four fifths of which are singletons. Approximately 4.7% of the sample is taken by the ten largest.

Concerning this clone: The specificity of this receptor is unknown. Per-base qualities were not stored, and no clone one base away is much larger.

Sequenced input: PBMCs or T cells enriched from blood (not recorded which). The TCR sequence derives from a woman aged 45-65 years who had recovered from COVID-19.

The sequenced DNA: TGTGCCAGCAGCTTGGTTCCCCGCGAGCAGTACTTC. This sequence encodes CASSLVPREQYF. In this chain, TRBV5-5 is recombined with TRBJ2-7; a confident D gene designation cannot be given. From the germline V gene (reference sequence), CDR1 is SGHKS and CDR2 is YYEKEE. From cysteine to phenylalanine, the CDR3 is 12 amino acids long. This entry keeps only the CDR3 DNA: 36 bases, framed from base 1. The germline ends are 7 bases apart after V is trimmed by 0 bases and J by 6 bases.